This T cell receptor beta chain was observed in a study of blood T cell repertoires in COVID-19. At the level of the study: Material from acute and convalescent COVID-19 was sourced from the United States, Italy and Spain. Nucleic acid was either cDNA or gDNA, and it came from T cells, B-cell-depleted T cells, or PBMCs.

In the source study's methods: For nucleated cells, counts were estimated from reference gene primer amplification. TCRdb's table, derived via immunoSEQ multiplex PCR, lists solely in-frame clones and lacks some. V, J and clone size derive from that table, while D and trimming were established from the DNA sequence. The sample includes around 90,000 clones, almost 95% seen only once; the top ten take 6.3%. In germline, CDR1 is SQVTM, CDR2 ANQGSEA. The CDR3 runs 12 residues. V gave up 3 bases and J gave up 4 bases, with 9 bases separating them. The sample comprised peripheral blood. V and J are TRBV29-1 and TRBJ1-1; D ambiguous. The clonotype originates from a woman aged 55-70 years with active COVID-19. This CDR3 is CSVESTATEAFF. Written as DNA, the CDR3 is TGCAGCGTTGAGTCCACAGCCACTGAAGCTTTCTTT.